This is a list of T cell receptor beta chains from one sample in a study of T cell changes during pregnancy in multiple sclerosis. Clones were sequenced by immunoSEQ multiplex PCR, and TCRdb holds only the in-frame ones, with some missing. The sample lists approximately 50,000 clones; 91% were seen once. The sequenced sample was CD8+ T cells from peripheral blood mononuclear cells, obtained after pregnancy. The receptors derive from a female donor with multiple sclerosis, enrolled in a pregnancy study. Each CDR3 is given with its conserved first and last residue. The D gene is left open where the match is weak. The size entry is marked missing in some rows and otherwise reads once, few, many or a size class.

size: -; V: TRBV7-6; J: TRBJ2-1; D: TRBD2; DNA: TGTGCCAGCAGCCAAACCGGGACTAGCGGGGTTAGCTCCTACAATGAGCAGTTCTTC; CDR3: CASSQTGTSGVSSYNEQFF
size: -; V: TRBV4-1; J: TRBJ1-1; D: -; DNA: TGCGCCAGCAGCCCTGGACAGAACACTGAAGCTTTCTTT; CDR3: CASSPGQNTEAFF
size: once; V: TRBV10-2; J: TRBJ1-4; D: TRBD1; DNA: TGCGCCAGCAGGGCCGCAGGGGGCGAGGAAAAACTGTTTTTT; CDR3: CASRAAGGEEKLFF
size: -; V: TRBV15; J: TRBJ2-7; D: -; DNA: TGTGCCACCAGCAGGCGGGGCAGCTCCTACGAGCAGTACTTC; CDR3: CATSRRGSSYEQYF
size: -; V: TRBV11-2; J: TRBJ1-5; D: -; DNA: TGTGCCAGCAGCTTAGATCTAGGAGCCTTTAGCAATCAGCCCCAGCATTTT; CDR3: CASSLDLGAFSNQPQHF
size: -; V: TRBV9; J: TRBJ1-1; D: TRBD1; DNA: TGTGCCAGCAGCGACACAGGGGACACTGAAGCTTTCTTT; CDR3: CASSDTGDTEAFF
size: -; V: TRBV6-5; J: TRBJ1-1; D: -; DNA: TGTGCCAGCAGGGCAGGCCCTGAAGCTTTCTTT; CDR3: CASRAGPEAFF
size: -; V: TRBV23-1; J: TRBJ2-1; D: -; DNA: TGCGCCAGCAGTCAATCTATCGAGACGCGGAGCTCCTACAATGAGCAGTTCTTC; CDR3: CASSQSIETRSSYNEQFF
size: -; V: TRBV5-4; J: TRBJ2-1; D: TRBD2; DNA: TGTGCCAGCAGCTTGGCCGAGGTGGCTAGCGGGGGGTTCTACAATGAGCAGTTCTTC; CDR3: CASSLAEVASGGFYNEQFF
size: -; V: TRBV7-2; J: TRBJ2-7; D: -; DNA: TGTGCCAGCAGCCCGTCGGACTCCCCCTACGAGCAGTACTTC; CDR3: CASSPSDSPYEQYF
size: few; V: TRBV11-2; J: TRBJ1-6; D: -; DNA: TGTGCCAGCAGCTCCCACCCCACCGAGGTCTCACCCCTCCACTTT; CDR3: CASSSHPTEVSPLHF
size: -; V: TRBV5-6; J: TRBJ2-3; D: -; DNA: TGTGCCAGCAGCTTCGGGGAAAGCACAGATACGCAGTATTTT; CDR3: CASSFGESTDTQYF
size: -; V: TRBV27; J: TRBJ2-7; D: -; DNA: TGTGCCAGCAGTTTATCGATTAACCGAAGAGCCTACGAGCAGTACTTC; CDR3: CASSLSINRRAYEQYF
size: -; V: TRBV21-1; J: TRBJ1-2; D: -; DNA: TGTGCCAGCAGCAAAGGGGACAGGGGAAGGAATAACTATGGCTACACCTTC; CDR3: CASSKGDRGRNNYGYTF
size: -; V: TRBV2; J: TRBJ2-5; D: TRBD2; DNA: TGTGCCAGCAGGGACAGGGGTGGGACTAGCGGGATCCTATTCGAGACCCAGTACTTC; CDR3: CASRDRGGTSGILFETQYF
size: -; V: TRBV7-9; J: TRBJ1-2; D: TRBD1; DNA: TGTGCCAGCAGCTTTACAGGGGATTATAACTATGGCTACACCTTC; CDR3: CASSFTGDYNYGYTF
size: -; V: TRBV13; J: TRBJ1-1; D: TRBD1; DNA: TGTGCCAGCAGCCCTGACCGCAGGGGGCAAAGGGCTGAAGCTTTCTTT; CDR3: CASSPDRRGQRAEAFF
size: -; V: TRBV4-1; J: TRBJ2-1; D: TRBD1; DNA: TGCGCCAGCAGTCCCAGGGGGACAGTGCCTAGTGAGCAGTTCTTC; CDR3: CASSPRGTVPSEQFF
size: -; V: TRBV7-3; J: TRBJ2-5; D: -; DNA: TGTGCCAGCAGCTTAGGAGGAGGGGGGGTAGAGACCCAGTACTTC; CDR3: CASSLGGGGVETQYF
size: -; V: TRBV7-8; J: TRBJ2-6; D: TRBD2; DNA: TGTGCCAGCAGCTTAAGCGGGGGGGCCGGATCCACGGGGGCCAACGTCCTGACTTTC; CDR3: CASSLSGGAGSTGANVLTF
size: -; V: TRBV9; J: TRBJ2-1; D: TRBD2; DNA: TGTGCCAGCAGCGTAGGTAGCGGGGAGTACTACAATGAGCAGTTCTTC; CDR3: CASSVGSGEYYNEQFF
size: -; V: TRBV7-9; J: TRBJ2-7; D: TRBD1; DNA: TGTGCCAGCACGCACCGTCAGGGGGCTTACGAGCAGTACTTC; CDR3: CASTHRQGAYEQYF
size: -; V: TRBV7-9; J: TRBJ2-1; D: -; DNA: TGTGCCAGCAGCTTAGATCCCCGAGCTAAACGCCCCACCTACAATGAGCAGTTCTTC; CDR3: CASSLDPRAKRPTYNEQFF
size: -; V: TRBV9; J: TRBJ2-1; D: TRBD1; DNA: TGTGCCAGCAGCGCTACCGGGACAGGGACGATGAATGAGCAGTTCTTC; CDR3: CASSATGTGTMNEQFF
size: -; V: TRBV9; J: TRBJ2-4; D: -; DNA: TGTGCCAGCAGCGTAGATGGAGGAAACATTCAGTACTTC; CDR3: CASSVDGGNIQYF
size: -; V: TRBV4-1; J: TRBJ1-1; D: -; DNA: TGCGCCAGCAGCCCGAGGAAGAACACTGAAGCTTTCTTT; CDR3: CASSPRKNTEAFF
size: -; V: TRBV19; J: TRBJ1-1; D: TRBD1; DNA: TGTGCCAGCCGGGACAGTGAAGCTTTCTTT; CDR3: CASRDSEAFF
size: -; V: TRBV7-8; J: TRBJ2-1; D: -; DNA: TGTGCCAGCCAGACTAGGGACTGGTACAATGAGCAGTTCTTC; CDR3: CASQTRDWYNEQFF
size: once; V: TRBV19; J: TRBJ1-1; D: TRBD1; DNA: TGTGCCAGTAATATACGGACAGGGGGCCTGAACACTGAAGCTTTCTTT; CDR3: CASNIRTGGLNTEAFF
size: -; V: TRBV6-1; J: TRBJ1-2; D: TRBD1; DNA: TGTGCCAGCAGGGAACGTCAGGGGGCGCATGGCTACACCTTC; CDR3: CASRERQGAHGYTF
size: -; V: TRBV5-4; J: TRBJ1-1; D: -; DNA: TGTGCCAGCACTGGGGGGGACACTGAAGCTTTCTTT; CDR3: CASTGGDTEAFF
size: -; V: TRBV11-3; J: TRBJ1-1; D: TRBD1; DNA: TGTGCCAGCAGCTCAGGGACAGGGATGAACACTGAAGCTTTCTTT; CDR3: CASSSGTGMNTEAFF
size: -; V: TRBV5-4; J: TRBJ2-1; D: TRBD2; DNA: TGTGCCATTCAAACCCCGACTAGCGGGGGGGCTTTTAATGAGTTCTTC; CDR3: CAIQTPTSGGAFNEFF
size: -; V: TRBV19; J: TRBJ2-7; D: -; DNA: TGTGCCAGTAGTACCTATGGACAGAACTACGAGCAGTACTTC; CDR3: CASSTYGQNYEQYF
size: -; V: TRBV18; J: TRBJ1-4; D: -; DNA: TGTGCCAGCTCACCCGCAGGGGCGGATAATGAAAAACTGTTTTTT; CDR3: CASSPAGADNEKLFF